This is a list of T cell receptor beta chains from one sample in a study of shared clonotypes between healthy human individuals. Repertoires were generated with immunoSEQ multiplex PCR, while TCRdb's copy carries only in-frame clones and drops some. The sample lists about 2 million clones, roughly 94% occurring once. Sequenced: naive CD8+ T cells sorted from blood. The receptors stem from a man younger than 35 in good health. The CDR3 runs from the conserved cysteine through the conserved F or W. D genes are given only for firm matches. Size is omitted from some rows. Given values are once, few, many or a class for expanded clones.

v_gene	d_gene	len	j_gene	abundance	CDR3aa	CDR3nt
TRBV12-5	TRBD2	13	TRBJ2-1	once	CASGWGGYNEQFF	TGTGCTAGTGGTTGGGGGGGCTACAATGAGCAGTTCTTC
TRBV4-1	-	16	TRBJ1-1	-	CASSHTRQAYPTEAFF	TGCGCCAGCAGCCACACTAGACAGGCATACCCCACTGAAGCTTTCTTT
TRBV5-6	-	14	TRBJ1-1	-	CASSSRELGTEAFF	TGTGCCAGCAGCTCACGGGAATTGGGCACTGAAGCTTTCTTT
TRBV7-5	-	19	TRBJ2-1	-	CARSLSGQGWISSYNEQFF	TGTGCCAGAAGCTTATCGGGACAGGGATGGATAAGCTCCTACAATGAGCAGTTCTTC
TRBV27	-	13	TRBJ1-1	-	CASSALGESEAFF	TGTGCCAGCAGCGCACTAGGGGAGAGTGAAGCTTTCTTT
TRBV7-9	-	15	TRBJ2-7	-	CASSLVGGRHYEQYF	TGTGCCAGCAGCTTAGTAGGGGGACGGCACTACGAGCAGTACTTC
TRBV2	-	16	TRBJ1-1	-	CASSDDDSWLDTEAFF	TGTGCCAGCAGTGATGACGATTCGTGGCTGGACACTGAAGCTTTCTTT
TRBV27	-	14	TRBJ2-7	-	CASSLTGSTYEQYF	TGTGCCAGCAGTTTAACCGGGAGCACCTACGAGCAGTACTTC
TRBV27	TRBD2	17	TRBJ2-3	-	CASSSLIVGGAGDTQYF	TGTGCCAGCAGTTCCCTTATCGTCGGGGGGGCGGGCGATACGCAGTATTTT
TRBV10-1	-	13	TRBJ2-7	-	CASSDRNAGEQYF	TGCGCCAGCAGTGATAGAAATGCGGGCGAGCAGTACTTC
TRBV5-1	-	14	TRBJ2-7	once	CASSLDGTLYEQYF	TGCGCCAGCAGCTTGGATGGGACTCTCTACGAGCAGTACTTC
TRBV11-2	TRBD1	16	TRBJ1-1	-	CASSARAGTGLTEAFF	TGTGCCAGCAGCGCGCGAGCCGGGACAGGGCTCACCGAAGCTTTCTTT
TRBV18	TRBD1	14	TRBJ2-7	-	CASSPPTGTYEQYF	TGTGCCAGCTCACCACCGACAGGGACCTACGAGCAGTACTTC
TRBV11-2	-	13	TRBJ2-5	-	CASSLVGQETQYF	TGTGCCAGCAGCTTAGTAGGCCAAGAGACCCAGTACTTC
TRBV11-2	-	14	TRBJ2-2	-	CASSPAALTGELFF	TGTGCCAGCAGCCCAGCCGCTCTTACCGGGGAGCTGTTTTTT
TRBV9	TRBD2	15	TRBJ2-5	-	CASSVGVAGQETQYF	TGTGCCAGCAGCGTAGGAGTAGCGGGCCAAGAGACCCAGTACTTC
TRBV2	TRBD2	13	TRBJ2-5	-	CASKLAGQETQYF	TGTGCCAGCAAACTAGCGGGACAAGAGACCCAGTACTTC
TRBV10-1	TRBD1	15	TRBJ2-5	-	CASSESGTGEETQYF	TGCGCCAGCAGTGAGTCTGGCACAGGGGAAGAGACCCAGTACTTC
TRBV27	TRBD2	13	TRBJ2-3	-	CASSQRGGDTQYF	TGTGCCAGCAGTCAGCGGGGGGGAGATACGCAGTATTTT
TRBV28	TRBD2	14	TRBJ2-7	-	CASSLRLAAYEQYF	TGTGCCAGCAGTTTGAGGCTAGCGGCCTACGAGCAGTACTTC
TRBV6-5	-	16	TRBJ1-1	-	CASSYAQGPWGYEAFF	TGTGCCAGCAGTTACGCCCAGGGTCCCTGGGGGTATGAAGCTTTCTTT
TRBV6-1	-	14	TRBJ2-7	-	CASSENRVGYEQYF	TGTGCCAGCAGTGAAAATCGAGTTGGTTACGAGCAGTACTTC
TRBV7-2	-	16	TRBJ2-5	once	CASSSPGYRVGETQYF	TGTGCCAGCAGCTCACCTGGGTACAGGGTCGGAGAGACCCAGTACTTC
TRBV7-2	-	13	TRBJ2-1	-	CASSFLLHGEQFF	TGTGCCAGCAGCTTCCTTCTCCATGGGGAGCAGTTCTTC
TRBV11-3	TRBD1	14	TRBJ2-3	once	CASSPGQGADTQYF	TGTGCCAGCAGCCCGGGACAGGGAGCAGATACGCAGTATTTT
TRBV28	TRBD1	14	TRBJ2-7	-	CASSQQGAHLEQYF	TGTGCCAGCAGTCAACAGGGGGCGCATCTCGAGCAGTACTTC
TRBV30	-	12	TRBJ1-1	-	CAWTFGNTEAFF	TGTGCCTGGACCTTCGGGAACACTGAAGCTTTCTTT
TRBV7-9	-	15	TRBJ2-1	-	CASSFIPRRANEQFF	TGTGCCAGCAGCTTTATCCCCCGCAGGGCCAATGAGCAGTTCTTC
TRBV10-2	-	12	TRBJ2-3	-	CASSNMPDTQYF	TGCGCCAGCAGTAACATGCCAGATACGCAGTATTTT
TRBV7-9	-	14	TRBJ2-1	-	CASSSGQIYNEQFF	TGTGCCAGCAGTTCCGGACAGATTTACAATGAGCAGTTCTTC
TRBV27	-	16	TRBJ2-7	-	CASSREGPSNGHEQYF	TGTGCCAGCAGTCGAGAGGGACCCTCGAACGGCCACGAGCAGTACTTC
TRBV19	-	12	TRBJ1-2	-	CAITGYNYGYTF	TGTGCCATAACAGGATATAACTATGGCTACACCTTC
TRBV29-1	-	15	TRBJ2-7	-	CSVELLEAGYYEQYF	TGCAGCGTCGAACTTCTTGAGGCGGGGTATTACGAGCAGTACTTC
TRBV5-6	-	13	TRBJ1-6	-	CASSLEGGSPLHF	TGTGCCAGCAGCTTGGAGGGGGGTTCACCCCTCCACTTT
TRBV27	-	15	TRBJ2-1	few	CASSLGQAPYNEQFF	TGTGCCAGCAGTTTAGGGCAGGCGCCCTACAATGAGCAGTTCTTC
TRBV4-1	-	15	TRBJ2-7	-	CASSQDGQGSYEQYF	TGCGCCAGCAGCCAAGATGGGCAGGGATCCTACGAGCAGTACTTC
TRBV4-1	TRBD2	15	TRBJ2-7	-	CASSQLAGGIYEQYF	TGCGCCAGCAGCCAACTAGCGGGAGGAATTTACGAGCAGTACTTC
TRBV6-1	TRBD1	18	TRBJ2-5	-	CASSEEEGARDSQETQYF	TGTGCCAGCAGTGAAGAAGAGGGGGCCCGGGACAGCCAAGAGACCCAGTACTTC
TRBV5-8	-	15	TRBJ2-3	-	CASSLSTGGTDTQYF	TGTGCCAGCAGCTTAAGTACAGGAGGCACAGATACGCAGTATTTT
TRBV6-1	TRBD2	12	TRBJ2-2	once	CASSDQLAWLFF	TGTGCCAGCAGTGACCAACTAGCGTGGCTGTTTTTT
TRBV7-6	-	16	TRBJ2-2	-	CASSGPGGVNTGELFF	TGTGCCAGCAGCGGGCCGGGGGGCGTGAACACCGGGGAGCTGTTTTTT
TRBV6-1	-	14	TRBJ1-5	-	CASSDLDPNQPQHF	TGTGCCAGCAGTGATCTGGACCCCAATCAGCCCCAGCATTTT
TRBV5-1	-	15	TRBJ2-2	once	CASTPGHYNTGELFF	TGCGCCAGCACCCCGGGACACTATAACACCGGGGAGCTGTTTTTT
TRBV27	-	16	TRBJ1-1	once	CASSLSSRAMNTEAFF	TGTGCCAGCAGTTTATCATCACGAGCTATGAACACTGAAGCTTTCTTT
TRBV19	-	14	TRBJ1-5	-	CASTVRDSNQPQHF	TGTGCCAGTACGGTTCGAGATAGCAATCAGCCCCAGCATTTT
TRBV6-5	TRBD2	15	TRBJ2-7	-	CASSPPGLATYEQYF	TGTGCCAGCAGTCCTCCGGGACTAGCCACCTACGAGCAGTACTTC
TRBV4-3	-	14	TRBJ2-7	-	CASSQAASSYEQYF	TGCGCCAGCAGCCAAGCCGCCAGCTCCTACGAGCAGTACTTC
TRBV19	TRBD1	17	TRBJ2-7	-	CASSQIPGQGVTYEQYF	TGTGCCAGTAGTCAAATACCGGGACAGGGGGTGACCTACGAGCAGTACTTC